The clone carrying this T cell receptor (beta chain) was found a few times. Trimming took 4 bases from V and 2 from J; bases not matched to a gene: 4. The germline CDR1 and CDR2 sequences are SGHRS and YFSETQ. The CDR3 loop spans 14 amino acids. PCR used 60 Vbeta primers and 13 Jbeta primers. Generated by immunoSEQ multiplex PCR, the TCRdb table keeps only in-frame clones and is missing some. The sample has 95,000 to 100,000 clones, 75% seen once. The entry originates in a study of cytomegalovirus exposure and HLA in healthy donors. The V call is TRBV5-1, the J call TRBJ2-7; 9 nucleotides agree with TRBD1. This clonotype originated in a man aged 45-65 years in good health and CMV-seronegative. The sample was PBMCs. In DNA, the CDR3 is TGCGCCAGCAGCCCCGGGACAGGGCCCTACGAGCAGTACTTC. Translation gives CASSPGTGPYEQYF. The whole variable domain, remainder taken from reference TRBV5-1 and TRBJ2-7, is KAGVTQTPRYLIKTRGQQVTLSCSPISGHRSVSWYQQTPGQGLQFLFEYFSETQRNKGNFPGRFSGRQFSNSRSEMNVSTLELGDSALYLCASSPGTGPYEQYFGPGTRLTVT.